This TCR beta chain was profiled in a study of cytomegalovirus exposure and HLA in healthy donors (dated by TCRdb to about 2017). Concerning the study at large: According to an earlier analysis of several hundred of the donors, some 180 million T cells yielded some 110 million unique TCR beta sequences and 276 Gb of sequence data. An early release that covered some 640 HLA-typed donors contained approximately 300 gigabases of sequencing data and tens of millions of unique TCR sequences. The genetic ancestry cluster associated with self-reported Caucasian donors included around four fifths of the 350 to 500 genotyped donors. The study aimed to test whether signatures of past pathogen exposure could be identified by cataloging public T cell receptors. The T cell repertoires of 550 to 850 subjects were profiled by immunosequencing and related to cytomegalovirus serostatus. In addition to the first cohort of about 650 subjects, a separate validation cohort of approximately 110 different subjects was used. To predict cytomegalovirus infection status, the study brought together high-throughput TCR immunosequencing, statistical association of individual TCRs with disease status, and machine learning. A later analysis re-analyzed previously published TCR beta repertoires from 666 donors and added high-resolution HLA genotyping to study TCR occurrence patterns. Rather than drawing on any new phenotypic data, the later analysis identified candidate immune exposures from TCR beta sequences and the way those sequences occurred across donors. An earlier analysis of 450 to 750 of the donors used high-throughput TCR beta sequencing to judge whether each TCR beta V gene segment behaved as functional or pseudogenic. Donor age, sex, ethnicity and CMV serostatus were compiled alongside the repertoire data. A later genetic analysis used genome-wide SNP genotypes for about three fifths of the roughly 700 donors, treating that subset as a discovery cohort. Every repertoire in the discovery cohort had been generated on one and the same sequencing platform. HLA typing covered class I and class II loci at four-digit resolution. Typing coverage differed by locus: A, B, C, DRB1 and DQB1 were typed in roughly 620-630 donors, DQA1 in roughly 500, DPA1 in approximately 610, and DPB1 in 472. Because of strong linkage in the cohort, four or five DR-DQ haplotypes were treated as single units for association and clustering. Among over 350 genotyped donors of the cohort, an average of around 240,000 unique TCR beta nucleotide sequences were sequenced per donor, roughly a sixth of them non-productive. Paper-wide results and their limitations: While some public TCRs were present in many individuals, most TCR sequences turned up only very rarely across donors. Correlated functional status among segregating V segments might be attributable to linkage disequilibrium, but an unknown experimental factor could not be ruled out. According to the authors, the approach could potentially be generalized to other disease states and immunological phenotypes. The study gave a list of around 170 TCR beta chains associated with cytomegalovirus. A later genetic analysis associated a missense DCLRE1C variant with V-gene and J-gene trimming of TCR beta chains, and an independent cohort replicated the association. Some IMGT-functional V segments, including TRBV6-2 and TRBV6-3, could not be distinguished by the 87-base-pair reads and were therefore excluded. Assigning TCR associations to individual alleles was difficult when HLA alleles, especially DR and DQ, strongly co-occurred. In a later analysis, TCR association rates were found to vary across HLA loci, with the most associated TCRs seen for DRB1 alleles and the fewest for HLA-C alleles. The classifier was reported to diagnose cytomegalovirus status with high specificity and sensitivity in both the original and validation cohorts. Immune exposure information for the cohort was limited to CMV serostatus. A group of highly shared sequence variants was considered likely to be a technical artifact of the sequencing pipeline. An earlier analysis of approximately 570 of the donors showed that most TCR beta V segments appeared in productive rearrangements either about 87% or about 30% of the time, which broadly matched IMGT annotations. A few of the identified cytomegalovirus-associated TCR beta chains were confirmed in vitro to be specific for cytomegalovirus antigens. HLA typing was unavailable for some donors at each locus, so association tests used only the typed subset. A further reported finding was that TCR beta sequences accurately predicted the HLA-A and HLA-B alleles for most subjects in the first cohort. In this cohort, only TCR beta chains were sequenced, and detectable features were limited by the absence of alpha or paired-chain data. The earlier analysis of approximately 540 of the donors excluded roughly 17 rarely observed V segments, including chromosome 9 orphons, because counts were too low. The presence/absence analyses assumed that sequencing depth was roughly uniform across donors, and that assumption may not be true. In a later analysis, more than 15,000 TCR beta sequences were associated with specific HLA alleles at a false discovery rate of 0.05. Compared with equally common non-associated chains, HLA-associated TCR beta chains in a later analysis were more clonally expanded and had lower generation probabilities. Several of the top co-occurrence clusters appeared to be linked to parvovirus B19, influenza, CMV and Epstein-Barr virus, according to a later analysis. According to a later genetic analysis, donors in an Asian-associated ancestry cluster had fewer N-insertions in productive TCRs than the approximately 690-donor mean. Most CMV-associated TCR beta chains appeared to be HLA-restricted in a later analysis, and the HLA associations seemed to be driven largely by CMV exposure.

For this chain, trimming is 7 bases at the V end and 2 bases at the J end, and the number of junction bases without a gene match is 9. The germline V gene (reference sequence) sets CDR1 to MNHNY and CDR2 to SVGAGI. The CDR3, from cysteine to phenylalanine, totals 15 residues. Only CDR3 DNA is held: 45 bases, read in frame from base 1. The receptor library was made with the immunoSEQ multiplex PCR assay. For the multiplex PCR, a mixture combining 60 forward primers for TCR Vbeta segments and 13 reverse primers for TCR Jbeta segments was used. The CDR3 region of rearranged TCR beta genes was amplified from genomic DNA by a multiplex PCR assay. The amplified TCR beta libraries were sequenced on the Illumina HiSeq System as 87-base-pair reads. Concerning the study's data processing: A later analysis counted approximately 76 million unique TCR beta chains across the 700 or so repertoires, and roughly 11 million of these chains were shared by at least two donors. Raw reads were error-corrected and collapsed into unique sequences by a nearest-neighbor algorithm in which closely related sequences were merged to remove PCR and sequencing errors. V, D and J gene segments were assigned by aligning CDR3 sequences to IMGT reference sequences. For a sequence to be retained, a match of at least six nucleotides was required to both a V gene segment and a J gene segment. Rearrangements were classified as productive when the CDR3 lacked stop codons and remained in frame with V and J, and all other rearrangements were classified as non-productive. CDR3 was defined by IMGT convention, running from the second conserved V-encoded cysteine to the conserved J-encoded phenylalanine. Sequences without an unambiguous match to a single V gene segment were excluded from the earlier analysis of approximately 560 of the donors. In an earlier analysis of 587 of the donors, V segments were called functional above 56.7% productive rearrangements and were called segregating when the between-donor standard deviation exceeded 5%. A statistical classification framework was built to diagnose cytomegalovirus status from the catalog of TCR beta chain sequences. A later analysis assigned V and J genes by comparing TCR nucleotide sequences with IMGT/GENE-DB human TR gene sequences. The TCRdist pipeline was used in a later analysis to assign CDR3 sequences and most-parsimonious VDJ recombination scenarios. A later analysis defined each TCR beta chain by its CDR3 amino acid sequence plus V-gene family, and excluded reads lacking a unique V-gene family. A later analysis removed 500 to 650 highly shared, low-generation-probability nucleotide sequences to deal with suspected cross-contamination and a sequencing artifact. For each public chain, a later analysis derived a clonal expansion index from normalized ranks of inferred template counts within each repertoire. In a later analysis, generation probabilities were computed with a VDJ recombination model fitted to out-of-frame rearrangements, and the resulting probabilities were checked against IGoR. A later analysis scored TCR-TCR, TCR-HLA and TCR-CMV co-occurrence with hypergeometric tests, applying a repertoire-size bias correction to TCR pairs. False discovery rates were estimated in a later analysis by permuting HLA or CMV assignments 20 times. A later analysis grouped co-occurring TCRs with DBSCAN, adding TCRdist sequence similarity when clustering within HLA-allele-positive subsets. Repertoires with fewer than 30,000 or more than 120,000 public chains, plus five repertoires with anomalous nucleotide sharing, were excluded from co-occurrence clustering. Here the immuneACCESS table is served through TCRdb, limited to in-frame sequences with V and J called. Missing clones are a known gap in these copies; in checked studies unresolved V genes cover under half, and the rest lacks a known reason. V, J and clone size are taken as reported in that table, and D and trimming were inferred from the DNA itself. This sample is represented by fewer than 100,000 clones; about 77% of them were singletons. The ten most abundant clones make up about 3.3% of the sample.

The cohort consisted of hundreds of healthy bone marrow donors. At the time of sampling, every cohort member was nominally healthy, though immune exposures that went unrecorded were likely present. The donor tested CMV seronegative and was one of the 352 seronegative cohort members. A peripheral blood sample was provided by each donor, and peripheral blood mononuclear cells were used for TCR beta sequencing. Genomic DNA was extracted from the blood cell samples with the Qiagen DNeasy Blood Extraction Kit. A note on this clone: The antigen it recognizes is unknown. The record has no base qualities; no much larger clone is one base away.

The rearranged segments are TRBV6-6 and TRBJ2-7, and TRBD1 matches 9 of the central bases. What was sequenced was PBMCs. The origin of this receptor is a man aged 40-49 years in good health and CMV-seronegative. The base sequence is TGTGCCAGCACCGCCTCCGGGACAGGGCCCTACGAGCAGTACTTC. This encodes CASTASGTGPYEQYF.